The 13 T cell receptor beta chains below come from one sample, sequenced in a study of radiation and T cells in renal cell carcinoma. This table comes from immunoSEQ multiplex PCR, and its TCRdb copy is limited to in-frame clones, with some not included. The sample has 120,000 or so clones, 81% seen once; the top ten hold under 6.5%. Time point denoted: blood 2 weeks post-SBRT. Documented treatment: 15 Gy SBRT to primary tumor, nephrectomy 4 weeks later. Sequences were derived from blood, sampled from a patient whose treatment included radiotherapy and nephrectomy. These receptors were taken from a man in his fifties or sixties with renal cell carcinoma.

This chain joins TRBV9 and TRBJ1-3; unclear D gene. Per the germline V gene, CDR1 is SGDLS and CDR2 is YYNGEE. With 3 bases removed from V and 0 bases from J, the gap between germline ends came to 16 bases. The CDR3 consists of 17 residues. The CDR3, as DNA: TGTGCCAGCAGCGCCCTTTTAGGCAGGTACTCTGGAAACACCATATATTTT. Residues: CASSALLGRYSGNTIYF.

The chain combines TRBV2 with TRBJ2-3, with D possibly being TRBD1 (5 bases). Germline V gives CDR1 SNHLY, CDR2 FYNNEI. The CDR3 contains 14 residues. V was clipped by 3 bases and J by 2 bases, with 9 bases between them. The CDR3 DNA reads as TGTGCCAGCAGTGACAGGGCTTTCACAGATACGCAGTATTTT. It is translated as CASSDRAFTDTQYF.

The chain couples TRBV28 to TRBJ2-7, with 8 nucleotides matching TRBD1. This CDR3 comprises 18 residues. The V and J ends lost 7 bases and 6 bases, in that order; junction bases with no gene match: 23. The germline V gene encodes CDR1 MDHEN and CDR2 SYDVKM. CDR3 loop: CASIPTLTGVSQVGEQYF. In DNA form, the CDR3 reads TGTGCCAGCATCCCCACTCTGACAGGGGTAAGTCAAGTGGGCGAGCAGTACTTC.

This clone was counted between two and nine times. The chain joins TRBV30 to TRBJ1-1; TRBD1 agrees at 9 bases. Trimming cost V 8 bases and J 5 bases; bases outside gene matches: 3. The V gene's germline CDR1 is GTSNPN and CDR2 SVGIG (reference sequence). The CDR3 loop spans 11 amino acids. CDR3 nucleotide sequence: TGTGCCGGCGACAGGGGGACTGAAGCTTTCTTT. As protein: CAGDRGTEAFF.

The chain combines TRBV7-2 with TRBJ2-5; D is possibly TRBD2 (5 bases). Germline CDR1 is SGHTA and CDR2 is FQGNSA. Trimming pared 3 bases from V and 5 bases from J, leaving 10 bases between. The CDR3 is 13 residues long. This CDR3 reads CASSFGWRETQYF. DNA for the CDR3: TGTGCCAGCAGCTTCGGGTGGAGGGAGACCCAGTACTTC.

The table lists this clone with a count of one. This chain uses TRBV6-5 with TRBJ2-2; 8 bases match TRBD2. The CDR3 loop spans 13 amino acids. The ends lost 6 bases at V and 3 bases at J; junction bases unmatched: 0. Germline-derived CDR1 and CDR2 are MNHEY and SVGAGI. CDR3 amino acids: CASRLADTGELFF. The CDR3 DNA is TGTGCCAGCAGACTAGCGGACACCGGGGAGCTGTTTTTT.

This chain joins TRBV15 and TRBJ2-1; 7 bases line up with TRBD1. Germline CDR1 and CDR2: LNHNV and YYDKDF (reference sequence). The junction had 17 bases not matched to a gene; V was cut back by 6 bases and J by 3 bases. CDR3 length equals 18 residues. DNA of the CDR3: TGTGCCACCAGGTCCGGAGAGGGGGCGCGTAAAGACTACAATGAGCAGTTCTTC. It specifies CATRSGEGARKDYNEQFF.

V usage is TRBV7-2 and J usage is TRBJ2-5; tentatively, D is TRBD1 or TRBD2 (5 bases each). Trimming pared 2 bases from V and 0 bases from J, leaving 13 bases between. The CDR3 has 16 amino acids. Germline V gene lookup returns CDR1 SGHTA and CDR2 FQGNSA. The CDR3 bases are TGTGCCAGCAGCTTACATGGGGGAAGGAACCAAGAGACCCAGTACTTC. This translates into CASSLHGGRNQETQYF.

This chain joins TRBV19 and TRBJ1-2; perhaps TRBD1 as D (5 bases). The V gene's germline CDR1 is LNHDA and CDR2 SQIVND (reference sequence). The CDR3 has 14 amino acids. V gave up 7 bases and J gave up 4 bases, with 16 bases separating them. The CDR3 reads CASTVTWGVYGYTF. CDR3 coding DNA: TGTGCCAGTACCGTGACCTGGGGGGTCTATGGCTACACCTTC.

V usage is TRBV5-1 and J usage is TRBJ2-1; 9 nucleotides agree with TRBD2. V was pared by 0 bases and J by 8 bases, with 9 bases of the junction left unmatched. The germline CDR1 and CDR2 sequences are SGHRS and YFSETQ. The length of the CDR3 is 16 residues. The CDR3 loop is CASSLVAGGPSDEQFF. The CDR3, as DNA: TGCGCCAGCAGCTTGGTGGCGGGAGGGCCCTCAGATGAGCAGTTCTTC.

In this sample, this clone turned up a few times. The gene calls are TRBV12-2 and TRBJ1-2; the table's TRBD1 call for D was not verified on the DNA. TRBV12-2 is listed as a pseudogene. The CDR3 consists of 17 residues. CDR3 sequence: CASRLVVFDRVGYGYTF. The CDR3 DNA reads as TGTGCAAGTCGCTTAGTCGTTTTTGACAGGGTGGGCTATGGCTACACCTTC.

This chain links TRBV7-3 with TRBJ2-1; 7 bases align to TRBD2. The CDR3 extends over 16 amino acids. Germline V lookup: CDR1 SGHTA, CDR2 FQGTGA. Germline trimming cut 5 bases from V and 0 bases from J; bases unmatched to any gene: 7. CDR3 protein: CASSPRRGSSYNEQFF. In DNA form, the CDR3 reads TGTGCCAGCAGCCCCCGGCGGGGGAGCTCCTACAATGAGCAGTTCTTC.

V is TRBV19 and J is TRBJ1-5; D uncertain. V shed 8 bases and J shed 6 bases, with 14 bases lying between them. There are 13 residues in the CDR3. CDR1 is LNHDA and CDR2 is SQIVND in the germline V gene (reference sequence). For the CDR3, the DNA is TGTGCCAGTTCCCAGGCCATCCTTCAGCCCCAGCATTTT. Protein sequence: CASSQAILQPQHF.